This T cell receptor (beta chain) was identified in a study of blood T cell repertoires in COVID-19 (dated by TCRdb to between 2020 and 2021). Study-wide context: Collaborator samples came from the United States, Italy and Spain and covered acute and convalescent phases of COVID-19. The material from the prospective study consisted of cDNA or gDNA derived from T cells, B-cell-depleted T cells, or PBMCs. Subjects who had been exposed to COVID-19, were actively infected with it, or had recovered from it provided the deeply sampled blood TCRbeta repertoires that made up the dataset. The repertoires were made available in a free public database intended to serve as a resource for research on the immune response to SARS-CoV-2. The samples were drawn from two sources: the first 160 participants of the ongoing ImmuneRACE study, and over 950 subjects contributed by 6 global collaborators. The sample metadata nearly always contained a de-identified subject ID, COVID-19 status, age in years and sex. HLA class I and class II types, where available, came from metadata supplied by the sample provider rather than from assay-based typing.

A remark on this clone: Its antigen target is currently unknown. Within one base of it there is no much larger clone, and no base qualities were kept.

Taken from the germline V gene (reference sequence), the CDR1 and CDR2 loops are LGHDT and YNNKEL. The cysteine opens and the phenylalanine closes a CDR3 of 15 amino acids. The sequence is cut down to CDR3 DNA, 45 bases in frame from base 1. V lost 4 bases and J lost 12 bases; the stretch between them is 22 bases long. Enrolling through a virtual design, the prospective study's participants ranged in age from roughly 18 to 95 years and lived across about two dozen United States geographic areas. Cohort assignment in the prospective study relied on participant-reported clinical history from a screening survey and a study questionnaire. For ImmuneRACE Cohort 3, a participant was defined as recovered based on two consecutive negative NP/OP PCR tests, clearance by a healthcare professional, or resolution of symptoms. In the prospective study, whole blood, serum and a nasopharyngeal or oropharyngeal swab were collected from each participant by mobile phlebotomists. Over a roughly 2-month period, participants in the prospective study had the option of providing additional blood draws and questionnaires. Before DNA extraction, blood samples from the prospective study were shipped at room temperature or frozen.

Overall study results and their limits: The quantity of clinical and demographic metadata differed by source and by participant and was supplied without curation.

TCRbeta CDR3 regions were amplified from genomic DNA by means of the immunoSEQ Assay, a bias-controlled multiplex PCR. From the authors' description of their analysis: Nucleated cell counts per sample were estimated from amplification of reference gene primers within the assay. To quantify the absolute abundance of each unique TCRbeta CDR3 rearrangement, sequence reads were collapsed and filtered. For each sample, productive Simpson clonality was calculated by taking the square root of Simpson's diversity index across productive rearrangements. Entries here come from immuneACCESS through TCRdb and include only in-frame sequences with V and J called. Some clones fail to appear in such tables; in the studies checked, an unresolved V gene covers under half of the shortfall, and the cause of the remainder is unknown. V, J and clone size are taken as reported in that table, and D and trimming were inferred from the DNA itself. The sample table contains about 270,000 clones; only one count was recorded for 80% to 90% of them. Of the sample, over 2% falls within the top ten clones.

The receptor was isolated from a woman younger than 30 who had recovered from COVID-19. The rearrangement combines TRBV3-1 (or the pseudogene TRBV3-2) with TRBJ2-1; the D gene is perhaps TRBD2, on 5 matching bases. Sequencing was performed on PBMCs or T cells enriched from blood (not recorded which). The DNA sequence is TGTGCCAGCAGCCCGACCTCAGGAGCGGCCCCCGCGCAGTTCTTC. Translated, this gives CASSPTSGAAPAQFF.